The 13 T cell receptor beta chains below were found in one sample sequenced in a study of blood T cell repertoires in COVID-19. This table comes from immunoSEQ multiplex PCR, and its TCRdb copy is limited to in-frame clones, with some not included. The sample includes around 43,000 clones, 60% to 80% of them seen just once. Sequencing input: peripheral blood. The origin of the receptors is a man between 65 and 85 years old with acute or convalescent COVID-19.

This clone was seen only a few times. This chain uses TRBV15 with TRBJ1-2, with 9 positions matching TRBD1. Trimming cost V 4 bases and J 1 base; bases outside gene matches: 16. CDR1 and CDR2 from the germline V gene are LNHNV and YYDKDF (reference sequence). The CDR3 is made up of 19 amino acids. DNA of the CDR3: TGTGCCACCAGCACCATTACGGACAGGGGCCCAACTAGTAACTATGGCTACACCTTC. This codes for CATSTITDRGPTSNYGYTF.

The V gene is TRBV5-4, the J gene TRBJ1-1, with 7 bases aligning to TRBD1. The CDR3 sequence is 13 residues long. Per germline, CDR1 SGHNT and CDR2 YYREEE (reference sequence). The V gene end was trimmed by 3 bases and the J gene end by 2 bases; junction bases not matched to a gene: 1. The CDR3 protein is CASSWDRNTEAFF. As DNA, the CDR3 is TGTGCCAGCAGCTGGGACAGAAACACTGAAGCTTTCTTT.

The gene calls are TRBV5-5 and TRBJ1-3, with a tentative D call TRBD1 (6 bases). The V gene's germline CDR1 is SGHKS and CDR2 YYEKEE (reference sequence). V was pared by 0 bases and J by 3 bases, with 10 bases between. CDR3 size: 15 residues. The DNA of the CDR3 is TGTGCCAGCAGCTTGGAAGGGGGAAGTGGAAACACCATATATTTT. Translated, it gives CASSLEGGSGNTIYF.

The chain carries TRBV6-6 and TRBJ2-2, with D possibly TRBD1 on 6 matching bases. The CDR3 is 13 residues long. The germline V and J ends were trimmed by 6 bases and 6 bases, with 11 bases remaining between them. The germline V gene has CDR1 MNHNY and CDR2 SVGAGI (reference sequence). CDR3: CASRSRGAGELFF. The CDR3, as DNA: TGTGCCAGCAGGTCCAGGGGTGCCGGGGAGCTGTTTTTT.

The chain has TRBV3-1 (or the pseudogene TRBV3-2) and TRBJ2-3; TRBD2 agrees at 8 bases. The V segment lost 5 bases and the J segment 6 bases; nucleotides outside the gene matches: 10. The CDR3 totals 15 residues. CDR1 is LGHDT, CDR2 YNNKEL, per germline (reference sequence). CDR3 bases: TGTGCCAGCAGCAGGGGCTTGGCGGGGGGTGATACGCAGTATTTT. This sequence encodes CASSRGLAGGDTQYF.

The chain carries TRBV12-3 or TRBV12-4 and TRBJ2-5; TRBD1 matches at 7 bases. The CDR3 covers 13 residues. The junction had 3 bases not matched to a gene; V was cut back by 3 bases and J by 5 bases. The CDR3 loop reads CASSLTGPETQYF. CDR3 nucleotides: TGTGCCAGCAGTTTGACAGGGCCCGAGACCCAGTACTTC.

V usage is TRBV9 and J usage is TRBJ1-4; D possibly corresponds to TRBD1 (6 bases). The CDR3 runs 14 residues. The V end lost 0 bases, the J end lost 8 bases, and 11 bases lay between the germline ends. Germline CDR1 SGDLS, CDR2 YYNGEE. The CDR3 sequence is CASSVDQGNEKLFF. The CDR3 DNA sequence: TGTGCCAGCAGCGTAGATCAGGGGAACGAAAAACTGTTTTTT.

Here the CDR3 reads CASSLSRGYEQYF. The CDR3, as DNA: TGTGCCAGCAGTTTATCTAGGGGGTACGAGCAGTACTTC. This sequence joins TRBV12-3 or TRBV12-4 and TRBJ2-7; D is perhaps TRBD1 (6 bases). This CDR3 region has 13 residues. V lost 2 bases, J lost 4 bases, and 9 bases lay in between.

The chain combines TRBV6-2 or TRBV6-3 with TRBJ1-6, with D possibly matching TRBD1 (5 bases). CDR1 is MNHEY, CDR2 SVGEGT, per germline. V lost 5 bases, J lost 4 bases, and 15 bases lay in between. This CDR3 has 16 amino acids. In DNA, the CDR3 is TGTGCCAGCAGTCGGGCTTCGGGGGTTTATAATTCACCCCTCCACTTT. Translated, it gives CASSRASGVYNSPLHF.

The chain is built from TRBV7-2 and TRBJ2-1; 8 nucleotides line up with TRBD2. Germline lookup yields CDR1 SGHTA and CDR2 FQGNSA. The CDR3 totals 15 residues. V lost 3 bases, J lost 4 bases, and 5 bases stayed unmatched. The CDR3 protein is CASSLAGGIYNEQFF. The CDR3, as DNA: TGTGCCAGCAGCTTGGCGGGGGGCATTTACAATGAGCAGTTCTTC.

The chain links TRBV6-2 or TRBV6-3 to TRBJ1-2; D gene uncertain. Germline V gene lookup returns CDR1 MNHEY and CDR2 SVGEGT. The CDR3 extends over 12 amino acids. Trimming shortened V by 6 bases and J by 11 bases, and 16 bases separated the two germline ends. The CDR3 region is CASSLSRGFYTF. In DNA form, the CDR3 reads TGTGCCAGCAGCTTATCCCGGGGTTTTTACACCTTC.

CDR3 sequence (DNA): TGTGCCACCTCGAGGACAGGGCTAAACTACGAGCAGTACTTC. Encoded protein: CATSRTGLNYEQYF. The chain combines TRBV2 with TRBJ2-7, with TRBD1 matching 8 bases. The CDR3 runs 14 residues. Per germline, CDR1 SNHLY and CDR2 FYNNEI. J was trimmed by 3 bases and V by 10 bases; bases with no gene match: 11.

The chain couples TRBV19 to TRBJ2-2; the match to TRBD1 covers 8 bases. Germline CDR1 and CDR2: LNHDA and SQIVND (reference sequence). The junction had 13 bases not matched to a gene; V was cut back by 7 bases and J by 6 bases. The CDR3 runs to 16 residues. DNA of the CDR3: TGTGCCAGTACCTCTCTCGGGCAGGGGGCGCCCGGGGAGCTGTTTTTT. This gives the protein CASTSLGQGAPGELFF.